This T cell receptor beta chain was sequenced during a study of T cell responses to AZD1222 COVID-19 vaccine (dated by TCRdb to 2020 to 2023). Background on the whole study: AZD1222 recipients given second doses at about 4 weeks or at about 12 weeks were pooled, since spike-specific TCR depth and breadth were not found to differ between the two schedules. TCR sequencing covered fewer than 250 trial participants: 207 given two doses of AZD1222 and approximately 26 given two doses of MenACWY control vaccine. Trial participants were enrolled by age into 18-55, 56-69 and 70-plus year subgroups, with about 150, 28 and 57 TCR-sequenced participants respectively. Study-wide conclusions, independent of this receptor: Participants were mostly white British and included more females than males, and it was suggested by the authors that clonal diversity may have been underestimated. In the small 56-69-year group, the increase in depth fell short of significance, most likely because of low power. Conclusions about previously exposed vaccinees are limited because only a handful of AZD1222 recipients were SARS-CoV-2 seropositive at baseline. Because no day 14 peak-response samples were available, repertoires were characterized only after the peak T cell response. Reportedly, almost half of the unique spike-specific TCRs recognized epitopes lying outside the regions that are mutated in the B.1.351 and B.1.1.7 variants. After two AZD1222 doses, spike-specific TCR breadth and depth were significantly higher than at day 0 and than in MenACWY recipients. The whole spike protein was spanned by vaccine-associated CD4 TCRs, and dominant responses were seen in regions 160-218 and 743-854.

The time point label, read with the paper, signifies: baseline before first vaccination. Samples from vaccinated people were obtained from the UK trials COV001 and COV002, which included a single-blind randomized controlled phase 2/3 trial of AZD1222 (ChAdOx1 nCoV-19) in healthy adults. For TCRbeta chain sequencing, PBMC samples were collected from trial participants at day 0 and at day 28 after the second dose. The CDR3 regions of human TCRbeta chains were analyzed by immunosequencing. On the study's bioinformatics: TCRs in the repertoires were compared against a reference library of SARS-CoV-2-specific TCRs that had been generated with the MIRA antigen-specificity platform. Breadth was defined as the fraction of unique TCRs that were SARS-CoV-2-associated, and depth was defined as the fraction of total T cells that were SARS-CoV-2-associated. Using the MIRA data, each spike-specific TCR was assigned both to the spike region to which the TCR was reactive and to a CD4 or CD8 class. Log10-transformed breadth and depth values were compared by one-way ANOVA with Sidak's multiple comparisons tests. TCRdb stores this immuneACCESS table with in-frame sequences only. Part of the clones is absent; in the studies checked, under half of the shortfall reflects unresolved V genes, and no reason is known for the rest. Clone size and the V and J calls come from that table; the DNA yielded D and trimming. This sample holds 150,000 or so clones; around 92% were observed only once. In total, the top ten clones hold around 1.5% of the sample.

This clone occurred a few times. There is no known antigen for this receptor. There are no base qualities to consult, and no much larger clone falls within one base. The sequence derives from an adult in good health. The source was peripheral blood, collected on day 0 of AZD1222 vaccination.

The CDR3 sequence is CASSLRRDNQPQHF. The sequence in DNA is TGTGCCAGCAGTTTACGCAGGGACAATCAGCCCCAGCATTTT. The receptor chain draws on TRBV28 and TRBJ1-5; TRBD1 could be the D gene, as 5 bases match. The CDR3 measures 14 amino acids from cysteine to phenylalanine. Just the 42-base CDR3 DNA is kept, in frame starting at base 1. V lost 2 bases and J lost 3 bases; the stretch between them is 8 bases long. Looking up the germline V gene yields CDR1 MDHEN and CDR2 SYDVKM. Joined to the reference TRBV28 and TRBJ1-5 proteins, this CDR3 gives the full variable domain: DVKVTQSSRYLVKRTGEKVFLECVQDMDHENMFWYRQDPGLGLRLIYFSYDVKMKEKGDIPEGYSVSREKKERFSLILESASTNQTSMYLCASSLRRDNQPQHFGDGTRLSIL.